This TCR beta chain derives from a study of identical twins. The study, taken as a whole, reports: For cord blood, abundant beta clonotypes had fewer insertions, unlike memory repertoires, which showed none. Analyses of zero insertions could be partly confounded by invariant MAIT and iNKT cells. Conclusions came from cross-sectional statistical analysis, not from following the same donors.

CDR1 and CDR2 from the germline V gene are MDHEN and SYDVKM. This CDR3 contains 15 residues. The junction had 12 bases not matched to a gene; V was cut back by 3 bases and J by 10 bases. Template switching added a universal primer binding site, and final cDNA carried unique molecular identifiers. MiXCR was run by TCRdb on the 5' RACE reads, yielding one entry per CDR3 protein. The sample has over 250,000 distinct CDR3 sequences; just under 9.5% are singletons. A single count supports this clonotype. Its cognate antigen is unknown. This same sample was also part of a study on yellow fever vaccine responses in identical twins.

Material for sequencing was CD8+ T cells sorted from blood. The sequence was obtained from a woman under 30 in good health. The gene calls are TRBV28 and TRBJ2-1; 7 bases match TRBD2. DNA of the CDR3: TGTGCCAGCAGTTTGTGGGGGGGGATATATGGGGAGCAGTTCTTC. Its translation is CASSLWGGIYGEQFF.